This T cell receptor (beta chain) comes out of a study of T cell responses to AZD1222 COVID-19 vaccine. The repertoire was sequenced with immunoSEQ multiplex PCR; TCRdb's copy has only in-frame clones and lacks some. The sample records approximately 140,000 clones, 91% being singletons. CDR3 length equals 14 residues. CDR1 MNHEY and CDR2 SVGAGI come from the germline V gene. The V and J ends lost 6 bases and 5 bases respectively, with 16 bases between them. The sequencing here drew on peripheral blood, taken 28 days after the second AZD1222 dose. The rearrangement uses TRBV6-5 and TRBJ1-2; no firm D call. This clonotype was sampled from an adult who received the AZD1222 COVID-19 vaccine. The CDR3 nucleotides read TGTGCCAGCAGCCCGGACCATTTACGGTATGGCTACACCTTC. Protein product: CASSPDHLRYGYTF.